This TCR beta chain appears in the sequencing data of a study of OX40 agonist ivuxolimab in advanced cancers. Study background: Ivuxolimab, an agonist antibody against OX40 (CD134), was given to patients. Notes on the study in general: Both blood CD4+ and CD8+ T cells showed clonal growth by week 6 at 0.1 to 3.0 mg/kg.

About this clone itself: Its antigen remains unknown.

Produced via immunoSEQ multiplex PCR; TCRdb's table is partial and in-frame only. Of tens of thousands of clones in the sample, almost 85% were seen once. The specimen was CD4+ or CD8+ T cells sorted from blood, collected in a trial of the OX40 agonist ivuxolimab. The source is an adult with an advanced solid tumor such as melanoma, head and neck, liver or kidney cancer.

CDR3 bases: TGTGCCTGGAGTACTGGGACTAGCGGACCCCTCAATGAGCAGTTCTTC. Translating gives CAWSTGTSGPLNEQFF. This rearrangement joins TRBV30 to TRBJ2-1; 11 bases map to TRBD2. The germline CDR1 and CDR2 sequences are GTSNPN and SVGIG (reference sequence). The CDR3 runs 16 residues. V gave up 2 bases and J gave up 6 bases; unmatched junction bases: 9.